These T cell receptor beta chains were read from a single sample in a study of T cell repertoires in cytomegalovirus infection. Each CDR3 protein is one row after TCRdb ran MiXCR on the reads. The sample carries over 120,000 distinct CDR3 sequences, 25% to 35% recorded once. For these receptors, no antigen is known. Source: CD8+ T cells from cultured PBMCs, taken from culture after CMV antigen stimulation. The receptors were sampled from a human donor in good health (CMV status not recorded). Some clones in this sample may be carry-over from other donors' samples. Both conserved end residues are part of each CDR3. The D gene is left open where the match is weak. The listing skips clone size in some rows; elsewhere it reads once, few, many or a size class.

NA 14 many TRBJ2-5 TRBV7-7 TGTGCCAGCAGCTTAGTAAAGGGGATCGAGACCCAGTACTTC CASSLVKGIETQYF
NA 17 NA TRBJ1-6 TRBV19 TGTGCCAGTAGTATGGGCCTCGGGCACCTTGAGCCTTCACCCCTCCACTTT CASSMGLGHLEPSPLHF
TRBD1 13 NA TRBJ1-2 TRBV20-1 TGCAGTGCCTCAACAGGGGAGGACTATGGCTACACCTTC CSASTGEDYGYTF
NA 12 NA TRBJ1-1 TRBV12-3/TRBV12-4 TGTGCCAGCAGTCCGACACCCACTGAAGCTTTCTTT CASSPTPTEAFF
TRBD2 13 few TRBJ2-3 TRBV27 TGTGCCGCGGGGGAGTCTAGCACAGATACGCAGTATTTT CAAGESSTDTQYF
NA 13 NA TRBJ1-1 TRBV7-9 TGTGCCAGCAGCACCTTATGGGGCACTGAAGCTTTCTTT CASSTLWGTEAFF
TRBD1 15 few TRBJ2-7 TRBV11-2 TGTGCCAGCAGCCTCGGGACAGGGTACTCCTACGAGCAGTACTTC CASSLGTGYSYEQYF
NA 10 NA TRBJ2-1 TRBV2 TGTGCCAGCATCGGGAATGAGCAGTTCTTC CASIGNEQFF
NA 14 few TRBJ2-5 TRBV27 TGTGCCAGCAGTCCCTCAATGGGTGCAGAGACCCAGTACTTC CASSPSMGAETQYF
TRBD1 14 NA TRBJ2-2 TRBV27 TGTGCCAGCAGTTCCGGGACAGGGCCCGGGGAGCTGTTTTTT CASSSGTGPGELFF
NA 12 few TRBJ1-1 TRBV19 TGTGCCAGTAGGGAGAAGAACACTGAAGCTTTCTTT CASREKNTEAFF
TRBD1 13 many TRBJ1-2 TRBV6-6 TGTGCCAGCAGTCCGACAGGGGTGGATGGCTACACCTTC CASSPTGVDGYTF
TRBD1 14 NA TRBJ1-1 TRBV28 TGTGCCACCTCCGGGACAGCCATGAACACTGAAGCTTTCTTT CATSGTAMNTEAFF
TRBD1 16 NA TRBJ1-4 TRBV2 TGTGCCAGCAGTGATCGAAAAAGGACAGGGTTTGTCGGACTGTTTTTT CASSDRKRTGFVGLFF
NA 15 many TRBJ2-1 TRBV5-1 TGCGCCAGCAGCTTGGAGGTAGCCGAGGGGACTGAGCAGTTCTTC CASSLEVAEGTEQFF
NA 14 NA TRBJ2-7 TRBV6-1 TGTGCCAGCAGCCCCTCGGCAGGGACCTACGAGCAGTACTTC CASSPSAGTYEQYF
NA 13 NA TRBJ1-5 TRBV12-3/TRBV12-4 TGTGCCAGCAGTTTCATGGGTGGACAGCCCCAGCATTTT CASSFMGGQPQHF
NA 16 NA TRBJ2-1 TRBV4-2 TGTGCCAGCAGCCAAATTGGAGGGCCCGGAAACAATGAGCAGTTCTTC CASSQIGGPGNNEQFF
TRBD2 15 NA TRBJ2-3 TRBV10-3 TGTGCCATCAGTGAAGAATTAGCGGGGGTAGATACGCAGTATTTT CAISEELAGVDTQYF
TRBD1 16 many TRBJ2-2 TRBV7-2 TGTGCCAGCAGCTTCCCTGGAGGGACAGGGCCCGGGGAGCTGTTTTTT CASSFPGGTGPGELFF
TRBD1 15 NA TRBJ2-7 TRBV2 TGTGCCAGCAGTGAAGCGGGACAGACCTACTACGAGCAGTACTTC CASSEAGQTYYEQYF
NA 12 few TRBJ2-1 TRBV28 TGTGCCAGCAGTAACAGCTACAATGAGCAGTTCTTC CASSNSYNEQFF
NA 15 few TRBJ1-1 TRBV15 TGTGCCACCAGCTTTTTCAACACGGGGAACACTGAAGCTTTCTTT CATSFFNTGNTEAFF
TRBD2 13 NA TRBJ2-1 TRBV20-1 TGCAAGGGAACTAGCGGCAATTACAATGAGCAGTTCTTC CKGTSGNYNEQFF
TRBD2 14 few TRBJ2-3 TRBV6-1 TGTGCCAGCTTCGAGCGGGGGGGATCAGATACGCAGTATTTT CASFERGGSDTQYF
TRBD2 14 NA TRBJ2-7 TRBV6-1 TGTGCCAGCAGTGCTAGCGGGGGAATCAACGAGCAGTACTTC CASSASGGINEQYF
NA 15 few TRBJ2-1 TRBV28 TGTGCCAGCAGTTTATACTTCCTTGGTGACAATGAGCAGTTCTTC CASSLYFLGDNEQFF
NA 14 NA TRBJ2-3 TRBV5-1 TGCGCCAGCAGCTGGACGGATCCCACAGATACGCAGTATTTT CASSWTDPTDTQYF
TRBD1 15 many TRBJ1-1 TRBV6-5 TGTGCCAGCAGTTACAGACGGACAGGGGGCTCTGAAGCTTTCTTT CASSYRRTGGSEAFF
NA 15 few TRBJ2-7 TRBV19 TGTGCCAGTAGTCCTCTCCTGGGGGCGGCCTACGAGCAGTACTTC CASSPLLGAAYEQYF
NA 15 once TRBJ2-2 TRBV2 TGTGCCACCACCGCTAGTGGCCCAAACACCGGGGAGCTGTTTTTT CATTASGPNTGELFF
NA 16 NA TRBJ1-5 TRBV6-5 TGTGCCAGCAGTCCGGACCTACCGGGGGGCAATCAGCCCCAGCATTTT CASSPDLPGGNQPQHF
NA 15 few TRBJ2-1 TRBV7-3 TGTGCCAGCAGCGTCGACCCAAGCTCCTACAATGAGCAGTTCTTC CASSVDPSSYNEQFF
TRBD2 17 few TRBJ2-2 TRBV11-2 TGTGCCAGCAGCTCCCTAGCGGGGGGAATTGACACCGGGGAGCTGTTTTTT CASSSLAGGIDTGELFF
TRBD1 15 few TRBJ1-1 TRBV18 TGTGCCAGCTCAGAACAGGGGGCGTATAGCACTGAAGCTTTCTTT CASSEQGAYSTEAFF
TRBD2 15 many TRBJ2-3 TRBV7-2 TGTGCCAGCAGCTCCTTAGCGGGGGGTGGGGATACGCAGTATTTT CASSSLAGGGDTQYF
NA 13 few TRBJ2-5 TRBV7-7 TGTGCCAGCAGCTTAGTTCTGTTTGAGACCCAGTACTTC CASSLVLFETQYF
NA 16 NA TRBJ2-6 TRBV15 TGTGCCACCAGCCCTCGGACGGCCTCTGGGGCCAACGTCCTGACTTTC CATSPRTASGANVLTF
NA 14 NA TRBJ2-2 TRBV10-3 TGTGCCACCAGTGATCAAATGAACACCGGGGAGCTGTTTTTT CATSDQMNTGELFF
NA 16 NA TRBJ2-1 TRBV14 TGTGCCAGCAGCCAACCCGGGACTTCAACCTACAATGAGCAGTTCTTC CASSQPGTSTYNEQFF
NA 14 NA TRBJ1-2 TRBV7-3 TGTGCCAGCAGCTCAAGGACAGCCAACTATGGCTACACCTTC CASSSRTANYGYTF
NA 15 once TRBJ1-4 TRBV7-2 TGTGCCAGCAGCTTAGGGCCAGGGTCAAACGAAAAACTGTTTTTT CASSLGPGSNEKLFF